A selection of T cell receptor beta chains follows, all from one sample in a study of cytomegalovirus exposure and HLA in healthy donors. The data were produced by immunoSEQ multiplex PCR, yet TCRdb's version contains in-frame clones alone and is incomplete. The sample lists around 190,000 clones, around 77% occurring once. What was sequenced was PBMCs. The receptors stem from a woman younger than 45 in good health and CMV-seronegative. CDR3s include the opening cysteine and the closing phenylalanine or tryptophan. D genes are given only for firm matches. Not all rows give a size; the values are once, few, many and, for expanded clones, a class.

V gene	J gene	CDR3 length	D gene	clone size	CDR3 DNA	CDR3 protein
TRBV28	TRBJ2-5	13	TRBD2	.	TGTGCCAGCCAGCTAGCGGGGTGGGAGACCCAGTACTTC	CASQLAGWETQYF
TRBV11-2	TRBJ2-5	15	TRBD2	.	TGTGCCAGCAGGGGACTAGCGGGGACCCAAGAGACCCAGTACTTC	CASRGLAGTQETQYF
TRBV4-2	TRBJ1-1	14	.	.	TGTGCCGGCAGCCAAGCGCAGGGAAACACTGAAGCTTTCTTT	CAGSQAQGNTEAFF
TRBV29-1	TRBJ1-2	13	.	.	TGCAGCGCCTCACCGGACAGTAACTATGGCTACACCTTC	CSASPDSNYGYTF
TRBV11-2	TRBJ1-6	14	.	.	TGTGCCAGCAGCTTAGACAGGGTTAATTCACCCCTCCACTTT	CASSLDRVNSPLHF
TRBV25-1	TRBJ1-1	11	.	.	TGTGCCAGCCTCTGGAACACTGAAGCTTTCTTT	CASLWNTEAFF
TRBV7-9	TRBJ2-5	17	TRBD2	.	TGTGCCAGCACCCTGAAGGGGACTAGCGGAGCGGTCGAGACCCAGTACTTC	CASTLKGTSGAVETQYF
TRBV7-3	TRBJ2-1	15	TRBD2	.	TGTGCCAGCAGCCCCTCAGCGGGGCGGGGGAATGAGCAGTTCTTC	CASSPSAGRGNEQFF
TRBV5-1	TRBJ2-3	14	TRBD2	.	TGCGCCAGCAGTAGGACTAGCGGCACAGATACGCAGTATTTT	CASSRTSGTDTQYF
TRBV30	TRBJ2-3	13	TRBD2	.	TGTGCCTGGATCCCCGGGGGGGTAGATACGCAGTATTTT	CAWIPGGVDTQYF
TRBV6-1	TRBJ2-7	15	TRBD1	once	TGTGCCAGCAGTCTCGGCAGGGGGCTTTTCTACGAGCAGTACTTC	CASSLGRGLFYEQYF
TRBV28	TRBJ2-7	15	.	.	TGTGCCAGCACCTTGGGCGTCCAGGGGAGCTACGAGCAGTACTTC	CASTLGVQGSYEQYF
TRBV30	TRBJ1-1	13	TRBD1	.	TGTGCCTGGATGAGGGGCAGGGGGACTGAAGCTTTCTTT	CAWMRGRGTEAFF
TRBV30	TRBJ1-4	15	.	.	TGTGCCTGGAGCTCGGGGGGGGGCAGGGACGAAAAACTGTTTTTT	CAWSSGGGRDEKLFF
TRBV6-1	TRBJ2-5	14	.	.	TGTGCCAGCAGTGCGAGGGAAAACCAGAGGACCCAGTACTTC	CASSARENQRTQYF
TRBV4-2	TRBJ2-7	17	TRBD2	.	TGTGCCAGCAGCCAAGGGCCGACTAGCGGGGCCTCCTACGAGCAGTACTTC	CASSQGPTSGASYEQYF
TRBV5-4	TRBJ1-1	13	TRBD1	.	TGTGCCAGCAGCTTCATAACAGGGGCCGCACCTTTCTTT	CASSFITGAAPFF
TRBV2	TRBJ2-1	15	TRBD2	few	TGTGCCAGCAGTGAAGCGAAGGGGCGGGGGGGTGAGCAGTTCTTC	CASSEAKGRGGEQFF
TRBV27	TRBJ2-1	15	.	.	TGTGCCAGCAGTTTTGACAGGTCCTCCTACAATGAGCAGTTCTTC	CASSFDRSSYNEQFF
TRBV14	TRBJ2-7	13	.	.	TGTGCCAGCAGCCAAACAGAGATCTACGAGCAGTACTTC	CASSQTEIYEQYF
TRBV30	TRBJ1-6	19	TRBD1	once	TGTGCCTGGAGTGTACGATACCGGGACAGGGCATACGGTAATTCACCCCTCCACTTT	CAWSVRYRDRAYGNSPLHF
TRBV7-9	TRBJ2-3	13	.	.	TGTGCCAGCAGCCTCGTCGGCACAGATACGCAGTATTTT	CASSLVGTDTQYF
TRBV19	TRBJ2-5	15	TRBD2	once	TGTGCCAGTACACGGGGGGGGTCCGGCCAAGAGACCCAGTACTTC	CASTRGGSGQETQYF
TRBV27	TRBJ2-3	14	TRBD2	once	TGTGCCATCCGGCGGGAGGGCAGGGCAGATACGCAGTATTTT	CAIRREGRADTQYF